Reported below is one TCR beta chain. The germline gene is not matched at one end of the junction; a read error may be the cause. This sample is part of a study of CD8+CD57+ T cells in acquired aplastic anemia. Profiles of TCR beta VDJ and CDR3 were generated from a genomic DNA template. TCRdb used MiXCR to reprocess the reads, holding one entry per CDR3 protein. The data hold around 180,000 distinct CDR3 sequences, with less than 50% observed a single time. This CDR3 has 11 amino acids. Germline CDR1 reads SEHNR; CDR2 reads FQNEAQ (reference sequence). Selection for sequencing was limited to patients who had shown CD8+CD57+ cell expansion by flow cytometry.

The J gene is TRBJ2-4, the V gene TRBV7-9; D ambiguous. Sequenced: sorted CD4+, CD8+, or CD8+CD57+ T cells (not recorded which) from PBMCs. The TCR was taken from a human donor with aplastic anemia. The CDR3 here is CASSLGYIQYF. CDR3 in DNA: TGCGCCAGCAGCTTAGGTTACATTCAGTACTTC. The full variable domain, in which reference TRBV7-9 and TRBJ2-4 provide the parts outside the CDR3, is DTGVSQNPRHKITKRGQNVTFRCDPISEHNRLYWYRQTLGQGPEFLTYFQNEAQLEKSRLLSDRFSAERPKGSFSTLEIQRTEQGDSAMYLCASSLGYIQYFGAGTRLSVL.